The rows below give T cell receptor beta chains drawn from one sample of a study of blood T cell repertoires in COVID-19. Profiled with immunoSEQ multiplex PCR; TCRdb holds only in-frame clones, not every one. The repertoire holds a few hundred thousand clones, with approximately 87% as singletons. Sequencing was done on a sample of PBMCs or T cells enriched from blood (not recorded which). The receptor set was obtained from a middle-aged man in a cohort exposed to, infected with or recovered from COVID-19 (not recorded which). Both conserved end residues are part of each CDR3.

>TRBJ2-1|TRBV4-1
CASSRTKPSGQAYNEQFF
>TRBJ2-1|TRBV7-9
CASSLVVTIAAHNEQFF
>TRBJ2-1|TRBV18
CASSPAGQAGNEQFF
>TRBJ1-5|TRBV18
CASSRAQGGGNQPQHF
>TRBJ1-1|TRBV2
CASRKQGLGTEAFF
>TRBJ2-1|TRBV27
CASRGGRSYNEQFF
>TRBJ1-6|TRBV6-5
CASRLLNSPLHF
>TRBJ2-4|TRBV27
CASSLGRDRVTKNIQYF
>TRBJ2-1|TRBV10-3
CAISEGQEVDEQFF
>TRBJ1-4|TRBV5-1
CASSLVSGASEKLFF
>TRBJ2-7|TRBV5-4
CASSLGTRGEQYF
>TRBJ1-2|TRBV2
CASSEWANNYGYTF
>TRBJ2-1|TRBV20-1
CSASALASYNEQFF